The clone carrying this T cell receptor beta chain was detected only a few times. Amplification used 60 Vbeta primers and 13 Jbeta primers. Method: immunoSEQ multiplex PCR; TCRdb's copy keeps in-frame clones and lacks some. The sample includes about 180,000 clones, 70% to 85% of them seen just once. The sample originates from a study of cytomegalovirus exposure and HLA in healthy donors. Study background: From HLA-typed donors, an early data release held roughly 89 million unique TCRs.

Germline V CDR1 and CDR2: MNHNS, SASEGT. V was clipped by 6 bases and J by 5 bases; unmatched bases: 6. The CDR3 is made up of 13 amino acids. The origin of this receptor is a human donor in good health. The genes are TRBV6-1 and TRBJ1-2; TRBD1 matches 7 bases. Sequencing input: PBMCs. DNA for the CDR3: TGTGCCAGCAGGGGGACAGCCAGATATGGCTACACCTTC. It specifies CASRGTARYGYTF.